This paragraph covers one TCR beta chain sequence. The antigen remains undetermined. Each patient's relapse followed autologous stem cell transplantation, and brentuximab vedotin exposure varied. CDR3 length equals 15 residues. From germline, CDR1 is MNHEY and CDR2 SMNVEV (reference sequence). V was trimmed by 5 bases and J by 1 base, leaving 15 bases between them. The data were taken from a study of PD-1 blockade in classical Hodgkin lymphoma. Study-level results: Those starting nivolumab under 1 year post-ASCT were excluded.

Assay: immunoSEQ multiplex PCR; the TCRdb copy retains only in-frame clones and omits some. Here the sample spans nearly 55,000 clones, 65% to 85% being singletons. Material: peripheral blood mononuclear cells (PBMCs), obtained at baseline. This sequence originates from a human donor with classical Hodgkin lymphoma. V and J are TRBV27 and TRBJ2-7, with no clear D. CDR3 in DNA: TGTGCCAGCAGTCTAACATCTGCACCGTCCTACGAGCAGTACTTC. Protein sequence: CASSLTSAPSYEQYF.